The 3 T cell receptor beta chains below all came from one sample that was sequenced in a study of T cells in tuberculosis. The data were produced by immunoSEQ multiplex PCR, yet TCRdb's version contains in-frame clones alone and is incomplete. The sample lists some 40,000 clones, approximately 95% occurring once. Sequencing input: PBMCs. The receptors derive from a donor between 10 and 35 years old with latent tuberculosis or without tuberculosis infection.

The CDR3 sequence: CASSDQGASGNTIYF. In DNA, the CDR3 is TGTGCCAGCAGTGATCAGGGGGCATCTGGAAACACCATATATTTT. V and J are TRBV2 and TRBJ1-3; 8 bases agree with TRBD1. With V trimmed by 3 bases and J by 1 base, 2 bases remained unmatched. The CDR3 runs to 15 residues. Germline loops: CDR1 SNHLY, CDR2 FYNNEI. Looking up the rest from reference TRBV2 and TRBJ1-3 gives the full variable domain: EPEVTQTPSHQVTQMGQEVILRCVPISNHLYFYWYRQILGQKVEFLVSFYNNEISEKSEIFDDQFSVERPDGSNFTLKIRSTKLEDSAMYFCASSDQGASGNTIYFGEGSWLTVV.

The chain uses TRBV27 and TRBJ1-1; 9 nucleotides agree with TRBD1. This CDR3 has 14 residues. With V trimmed by 5 bases and J by 5 bases, 6 bases remained unmatched. The germline V gene has CDR1 MNHEY and CDR2 SMNVEV (reference sequence). The CDR3 is CASSPTGGITEAFF. The CDR3, as DNA: TGTGCCAGCAGTCCTACAGGGGGCATAACTGAAGCTTTCTTT.

The chain is built from TRBV19 and TRBJ1-3, with D tentatively TRBD1 (6 bases). From germline, CDR1 is LNHDA and CDR2 SQIVND (reference sequence). The CDR3 loop spans 14 amino acids. The ends were cut back, 10 bases at V and 4 bases at J, with 17 bases in the middle. The CDR3 here is CATDTGIAGNTIYF. CDR3 in DNA: TGTGCCACCGACACAGGGATTGCGGGAAACACCATATATTTT.